Below, 31 T cell receptor beta chains from the same sample are listed, as sequenced in a study of cytomegalovirus exposure and HLA in healthy donors listed by TCRdb under 2017. The protocol used for the library was the immunoSEQ multiplex PCR assay. In its TCRdb copy, this immuneACCESS table keeps in-frame sequences only and misses some clones. Where compared with another copy, unresolved V genes explain less than half of these, and the others have no known cause. The sample table lists about 300,000 clones, more than 75% of them with a count of one. The ten largest clones add up to about 0.99% of the sample. The sample was PBMCs. The receptors come from a woman aged 18 to 35 in good health and CMV-seronegative.

This chain joins TRBV7-9 and TRBJ1-4, with 9 bases fitting TRBD1. Looked up from germline, CDR1 is SEHNR and CDR2 is FQNEAQ (reference sequence). This CDR3 has 14 residues. With 3 bases clipped from V and 14 bases from J, the junction kept 10 bases outside the gene matches. This CDR3 is CASSLGDRAGVLFF. The CDR3, as DNA: TGTGCCAGCAGCTTGGGGGACAGGGCGGGGGTCCTGTTTTTT.

This clone was seen just once. The chain uses TRBV7-8 and TRBJ1-6, with D unresolved. This CDR3 has 13 residues. V lost 5 bases, J lost 8 bases, and 10 bases lay in between. Germline assignment: CDR1 SGHVS and CDR2 FQNEAQ. CDR3 loop: CASSPNPDSPLHF. In DNA, the CDR3 is TGTGCCAGCAGCCCCAACCCGGATTCACCCCTCCACTTT.

The chain carries TRBV28 and TRBJ2-7; the D gene is possibly TRBD2 (5 bases). CDR3 length: 14 amino acids. Looked up from germline, CDR1 is MDHEN and CDR2 is SYDVKM. The V gene lost 6 bases and the J gene lost 1 base, with 13 bases spanning the gap. In DNA form, the CDR3 reads TGTGCCAGCAGCCGGACGCCGGGATCCTACGAGCAGTACTTC. Its translation: CASSRTPGSYEQYF.

V gene TRBV11-2 combines with J gene TRBJ2-7; maybe TRBD2 (5 bases). CDR1 SGHAT and CDR2 FQNNGV come from the germline V gene. CDR3 length equals 14 residues. V was clipped by 5 bases and J by 1 base, with 12 bases between them. The CDR3 region is CASSKLGSSYEQYF. In DNA, the CDR3 is TGTGCCAGCAGCAAACTAGGTAGTTCCTACGAGCAGTACTTC.

With respect to this clone: This same CDR3 is encoded by further DNA sequences in the sample. The chain employs TRBV5-1 and TRBJ2-7; TRBD2 aligns across 8 bases. Germline V gene data show CDR1 as SGHRS and CDR2 as YFSETQ. With 4 bases clipped from V and 2 bases from J, the junction kept 8 bases outside the gene matches. The CDR3 length is 15 residues. Here the CDR3 DNA reads TGCGCCAGCAGCCTCACTAGCGGAGGCCCCTACGAGCAGTACTTC. It encodes CASSLTSGGPYEQYF. Full variable domain (missing parts from reference TRBV5-1 and TRBJ2-7): KAGVTQTPRYLIKTRGQQVTLSCSPISGHRSVSWYQQTPGQGLQFLFEYFSETQRNKGNFPGRFSGRQFSNSRSEMNVSTLELGDSALYLCASSLTSGGPYEQYFGPGTRLTVT.

The CDR3 spells CASSLQAGVNTEAFF. Written as DNA, the CDR3 is TGCGCCAGCAGCTTGCAGGCAGGGGTTAACACTGAAGCTTTCTTT. The genes are TRBV5-1 and TRBJ1-1; possibly TRBD1 for D (6 bases). The CDR3 has 15 amino acids. CDR1 is SGHRS, CDR2 YFSETQ, per germline. The germline V and J ends were trimmed by 1 base and 2 bases, with 12 bases remaining between them.

The chain has TRBV11-2 and TRBJ1-5, with D perhaps matching TRBD1 (5 bases). Looked up from germline, CDR1 is SGHAT and CDR2 is FQNNGV. The CDR3 sequence is 14 residues long. V dropped 6 bases and J dropped 3 bases, with 12 bases sitting between them. DNA of the CDR3: TGTGCCAGCAGTCGCGACAGATACAATCAGCCCCAGCATTTT. The encoded protein is CASSRDRYNQPQHF.

The chain combines TRBV2 with TRBJ1-4; the D gene is possibly TRBD1 (6 bases). Trimming stripped 8 bases from V and 3 bases from J, with 16 bases between. Per germline, CDR1 SNHLY and CDR2 FYNNEI. The length of the CDR3 is 15 residues. The CDR3 sequence: CASRPPRGSNEKLFF. In DNA form, the CDR3 reads TGTGCCAGCCGCCCCCCCAGGGGATCTAATGAAAAACTGTTTTTT.

J is TRBJ2-7 and V is TRBV6-5; 8 bases are a match to TRBD1. Germline V lookup: CDR1 MNHEY, CDR2 SVGAGI. CDR3 size: 14 residues. J lost 6 bases, V lost 5 bases, and 9 bases had no gene match. The CDR3 region is CASSSDRGVSEQYF. DNA for the CDR3: TGTGCCAGCAGTAGTGACAGGGGCGTCTCCGAGCAGTACTTC.

The CDR3 spells CASSLMSGANSPLHF. The CDR3 DNA reads as TGTGCCAGCAGCTTAATGTCAGGGGCGAATTCACCCCTCCACTTT. The chain couples TRBV7-2 to TRBJ1-6; maybe TRBD1 (6 bases). V was trimmed by 2 bases and J by 7 bases, leaving 12 bases between them. The CDR3 loop spans 15 amino acids. Germline V gene sequence: CDR1 SGHTA, CDR2 FQGNSA.

This clone was recorded a few times. CDR3 in DNA: TGTGCCAGCAGCTCTCAGGGGGACACTGAAGCTTTCTTT. Amino acid sequence: CASSSQGDTEAFF. V gene TRBV9 combines with J gene TRBJ1-1, with 7 positions matching TRBD1. The CDR3 has 13 amino acids. After removal of 4 bases from V and 3 bases from J, the junction contained 3 bases not matched to a gene. Germline lookup yields CDR1 SGDLS and CDR2 YYNGEE.

V usage is TRBV28 and J usage is TRBJ2-7, with 12 nucleotides matching TRBD2. This CDR3 is built from 16 residues. With 7 bases clipped from V and 5 bases from J, the junction kept 12 bases outside the gene matches. Germline values: CDR1 MDHEN, CDR2 SYDVKM. CDR3 nucleotides: TGTGCCAGCACACCTAGCGGGAGGGCCTCTCCGGACGAGCAGTACTTC. This translates into CASTPSGRASPDEQYF.

About this clone itself: This same CDR3 is encoded by further DNA sequences in the sample. The rearrangement joins TRBV4-3 to TRBJ2-7, with TRBD1 identical over 10 bases. Trimming removed 4 bases from V and 2 bases from J; junction bases left unmatched: 2. This CDR3 comprises 14 residues. Looked up from germline, CDR1 is LGHNA and CDR2 is YSLEER. CDR3 protein: CASSPGQGTYEQYF. The CDR3 bases are TGCGCCAGCAGCCCGGGACAGGGGACCTACGAGCAGTACTTC.

V is TRBV27 and J is TRBJ1-4; the D is unclear. Trimming removed 2 bases from V and 5 bases from J, with 6 bases in between. The CDR3 consists of 13 residues. The germline V gene encodes CDR1 MNHEY and CDR2 SMNVEV (reference sequence). The CDR3 coding sequence is TGTGCCAGCAGTTTAGGAGGGAATGAAAAACTGTTTTTT. Translated: CASSLGGNEKLFF.

The chain uses TRBV28 and TRBJ1-1; D possibly corresponds to TRBD1 (5 bases). V lost 3 bases, J lost 4 bases, and 12 bases lay in between. The CDR3 is 14 amino acids. From germline, CDR1 is MDHEN and CDR2 SYDVKM. For the CDR3, the DNA is TGTGCCAGCAGTTTGGGGGGTTTGCGCACTGAAGCTTTCTTT. Translating it yields CASSLGGLRTEAFF. The whole variable domain, remainder taken from reference TRBV28 and TRBJ1-1, is DVKVTQSSRYLVKRTGEKVFLECVQDMDHENMFWYRQDPGLGLRLIYFSYDVKMKEKGDIPEGYSVSREKKERFSLILESASTNQTSMYLCASSLGGLRTEAFFGQGTRLTVV.

V is TRBV2 and J is TRBJ1-2, with 7 bases lining up with TRBD1. The CDR3 contains 15 residues. CDR1 and CDR2 (germline): SNHLY, FYNNEI. Unmatched junction bases numbered 10, after V lost 7 bases and J lost 2 bases. The CDR3 loop is CASTETGATNYGYTF. The CDR3 DNA sequence: TGTGCCAGCACCGAAACAGGGGCCACGAACTATGGCTACACCTTC. Based on the CDR3 plus reference TRBV2 and TRBJ1-2, the full variable domain is EPEVTQTPSHQVTQMGQEVILRCVPISNHLYFYWYRQILGQKVEFLVSFYNNEISEKSEIFDDQFSVERPDGSNFTLKIRSTKLEDSAMYFCASTETGATNYGYTFGSGTRLTVV.

The rearrangement joins TRBV27 to TRBJ1-1; D gene uncertain. Trimming took 3 bases from V and 5 from J, leaving 19 bases between them. Looked up from germline, CDR1 is MNHEY and CDR2 is SMNVEV (reference sequence). The CDR3 extends over 16 amino acids. The CDR3: CASSFEVAKTGTEAFF. The CDR3 DNA reads as TGTGCCAGCAGTTTCGAGGTGGCAAAGACGGGAACTGAAGCTTTCTTT.

The chain joins TRBV5-6 to TRBJ2-1; 9 positions match TRBD2. The germline gives CDR1 SGHDT, CDR2 YYEEEE. CDR3 size: 16 residues. V gave up 0 bases and J gave up 5 bases; unmatched junction bases: 6. The CDR3 loop reads CASSLVTSGDNNEQFF. In DNA form, the CDR3 reads TGTGCCAGCAGCTTGGTGACTAGCGGAGATAACAATGAGCAGTTCTTC.

V and J are TRBV6-5 and TRBJ1-2, with a tentative D call TRBD1 (5 bases). The germline gives CDR1 MNHEY, CDR2 SVGAGI. This CDR3 region has 15 residues. V shed 1 base and J shed 4 bases, with 13 bases lying between them. CDR3 DNA sequence: TGTGCCAGCAGTTACTTGGGGGAGGGTGTCTATGGCTACACCTTC. As protein: CASSYLGEGVYGYTF.

The chain links TRBV10-1 to TRBJ1-1; perhaps TRBD1 as D (6 bases). This CDR3 is 19 amino acids long. Germline V CDR1 and CDR2: WNHNN, SYGVQD (reference sequence). The V gene lost 0 bases and the J gene lost 3 bases, with 23 bases spanning the gap. This chain's CDR3 is CASSESIILDSPLDTEAFF. The CDR3 DNA is TGCGCCAGCAGTGAGTCGATCATTCTGGACAGCCCACTAGACACTGAAGCTTTCTTT.

The chain recombines TRBV28 with TRBJ1-5, with D unclear. The CDR3 extends over 15 amino acids. The V end lost 3 bases, the J end lost 1 base, and 10 bases lay between the germline ends. The germline V gene has CDR1 MDHEN and CDR2 SYDVKM. The CDR3 nucleotides read TGTGCCAGCAGTTTGTGGAGTTTGAGCAATCAGCCCCAGCATTTT. Residues: CASSLWSLSNQPQHF.

The chain combines TRBV19 with TRBJ2-1; no firm D call. CDR3 length equals 16 residues. Per the germline V gene, CDR1 is LNHDA and CDR2 is SQIVND (reference sequence). V was clipped by 4 bases and J by 6 bases, with 19 bases between them. DNA of the CDR3: TGTGCCAGTAGTAGATCTAGTCCATTGACGGTCAATGAGCAGTTCTTC. This encodes CASSRSSPLTVNEQFF.

The chain links TRBV5-1 to TRBJ2-3; 11 nucleotides align to TRBD2. From germline, CDR1 is SGHRS and CDR2 YFSETQ. V gave up 0 bases and J gave up 2 bases; unmatched junction bases: 8. The CDR3 contains 18 residues. CDR3 sequence: CASSLVLAGARLTDTQYF. CDR3 DNA sequence: TGCGCCAGCAGCTTGGTACTAGCGGGAGCCAGGCTCACAGATACGCAGTATTTT.

Concerning this clone itself: The sample holds other DNA sequences that translate to the same CDR3. The rearrangement uses TRBV6-5 and TRBJ2-1; 8 bases line up with TRBD1. The germline CDR1 and CDR2 sequences are MNHEY and SVGAGI. The CDR3 is 13 amino acids. Trimming removed 5 bases from V and 4 bases from J; junction bases left unmatched: 1. The CDR3 DNA reads TGTGCCAGCAGTCGACAGGGGTACAATGAGCAGTTCTTC. Translating it yields CASSRQGYNEQFF.

V is TRBV28 and J is TRBJ2-5; 8 bases line up with TRBD2. V lost 6 bases and J lost 0; bases outside the gene matches: 15. This CDR3 is built from 18 residues. Per germline, CDR1 MDHEN and CDR2 SYDVKM. For the CDR3, the DNA is TGTGCCAGCAGCCCATATATAGCGGGACTGCCTGACCAAGAGACCCAGTACTTC. Amino acids: CASSPYIAGLPDQETQYF.

This chain connects TRBV2 to TRBJ2-3, with TRBD2 identical over 8 bases. CDR1 SNHLY and CDR2 FYNNEI come from the germline V gene. V was pared by 4 bases and J by 0 bases, with 3 bases of the junction left unmatched. The CDR3 runs to 15 residues. The CDR3 reads CASSGLALSTDTQYF. CDR3 coding DNA: TGTGCCAGCAGTGGACTAGCGCTAAGCACAGATACGCAGTATTTT.

This chain links TRBV4-1 with TRBJ1-1; 7 bases line up with TRBD1. Germline V lookup: CDR1 MGHRA, CDR2 YSYEKL. V dropped 4 bases and J dropped 10; count of bases not matched to a gene: 15. CDR3 size: 15 residues. CDR3 region: CASSPDSRGPKGAFF. CDR3 nucleotides: TGCGCCAGCAGCCCCGATTCGAGGGGGCCTAAGGGAGCTTTCTTT.

The chain carries TRBV5-6 and TRBJ2-2, with 8 positions matching TRBD2. Germline CDR1 and CDR2: SGHDT and YYEEEE. J lost 2 bases, V lost 4 bases, and 7 bases had no gene match. This CDR3 is 16 amino acids long. The CDR3 nucleotides read TGTGCCAGCAGCCCGAGGACTAGCTACAACACCGGGGAGCTGTTTTTT. It specifies CASSPRTSYNTGELFF. Filled out from reference TRBV5-6 and TRBJ2-2, the complete variable domain reads DAGVTQSPTHLIKTRGQQVTLRCSPKSGHDTVSWYQQALGQGPQFIFQYYEEEERQRGNFPDRFSGHQFPNYSSELNVNALLLGDSALYLCASSPRTSYNTGELFFGEGSRLTVL.

Remarks on this clone: A junction end diverges from the germline sequence, so it may reflect a read error. The chain is built from TRBV29-1 and TRBJ2-7; D unclear. Germline assignment: CDR1 SQVTM and CDR2 ANQGSEA. The CDR3 sequence is 13 residues long. In DNA, the CDR3 is TGCAGCGTTAAAGAGGCCCTGGCCTACGAGCAGTACTTC. This codes for CSVKEALAYEQYF.

The gene calls are TRBV7-3 and TRBJ1-2; 7 nucleotides match TRBD1. Germline values: CDR1 SGHTA, CDR2 FQGTGA. V shed 4 bases, J shed 8 bases, and the junction held 13 bases outside the gene matches. The CDR3 runs to 15 residues. The CDR3 here is CASSSGTAEGYGYTF. The CDR3 region has the DNA TGTGCCAGCAGCTCAGGGACAGCGGAAGGCTACGGCTACACCTTC.

V is TRBV6-1 and J is TRBJ2-5; D perhaps matches TRBD1 (5 bases). CDR3 length: 14 amino acids. Trimming shortened V by 7 bases and J by 3 bases, and 15 bases separated the two germline ends. The V gene's germline CDR1 is MNHNS and CDR2 SASEGT. CDR3 residues: CASKKGPVEETQYF. The CDR3, as DNA: TGTGCCAGCAAAAAGGGGCCTGTTGAAGAGACCCAGTACTTC.